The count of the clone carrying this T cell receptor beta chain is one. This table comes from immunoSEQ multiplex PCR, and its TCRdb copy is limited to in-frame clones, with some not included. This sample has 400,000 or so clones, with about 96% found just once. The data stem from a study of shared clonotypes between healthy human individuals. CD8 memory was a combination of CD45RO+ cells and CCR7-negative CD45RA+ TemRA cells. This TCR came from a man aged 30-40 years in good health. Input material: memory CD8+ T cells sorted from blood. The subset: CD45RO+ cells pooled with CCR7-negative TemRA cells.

In DNA, the CDR3 is TGTGCCAGCAGCTTTCTGGGGGGCTCTGGAAACACCATATATTTT. It translates to CASSFLGGSGNTIYF. This sequence joins TRBV7-2 and TRBJ1-3; possible D gene TRBD1, 5 bases. Per germline, CDR1 SGHTA and CDR2 FQGNSA. The CDR3 sequence is 15 residues long. The V gene lost 3 bases and the J gene lost 0 bases, with 9 bases spanning the gap.